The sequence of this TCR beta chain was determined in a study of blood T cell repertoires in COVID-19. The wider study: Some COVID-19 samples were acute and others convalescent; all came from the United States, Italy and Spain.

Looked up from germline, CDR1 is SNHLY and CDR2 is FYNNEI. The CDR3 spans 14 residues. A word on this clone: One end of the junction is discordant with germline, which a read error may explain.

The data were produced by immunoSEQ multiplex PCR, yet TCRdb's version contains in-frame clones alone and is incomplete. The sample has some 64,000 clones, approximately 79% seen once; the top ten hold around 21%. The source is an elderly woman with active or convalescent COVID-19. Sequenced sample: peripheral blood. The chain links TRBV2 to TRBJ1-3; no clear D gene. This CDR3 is CASSDPGSGDTIYF. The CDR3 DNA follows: TGTGCCAGCAGTGATCCTGGGAGTGGAGACACCATATATTTT.